This record looks at one T cell receptor (beta chain) sequence and its context. The CDR3 covers 14 residues. CDR1 and CDR2 (germline): SGHAT, FQNNGV. V was shortened by 5 bases and J by 1 base, with 11 bases between the two germline ends. Generated by immunoSEQ multiplex PCR, the TCRdb table keeps only in-frame clones and is missing some. The data contain about 83,000 clones, 91% of them seen just once; the ten biggest clones take up 17%. This specimen belongs to a study of control samples from healthy donors and cancer patients. Sequencing used blood. This clonotype was obtained from a man aged 45 to 65 in good health. This chain uses TRBV11-2 with TRBJ1-1, with D unresolved. CDR3: CASSPNRQNTEAFF. In DNA, the CDR3 is TGTGCCAGCAGCCCTAACCGACAGAACACTGAAGCTTTCTTT. The variable domain in full, completed from reference TRBV11-2 and TRBJ1-1, reads EAGVAQSPRYKIIEKRQSVAFWCNPISGHATLYWYQQILGQGPKLLIQFQNNGVVDDSQLPKDRFSAERLKGVDSTLKIQPAKLEDSAVYLCASSPNRQNTEAFFGQGTRLTVV.